This T cell receptor beta chain was profiled in a study of early T cells in non-severe SARS-CoV-2 infection. In the study overall: The sequenced material was bulk RNA from unsorted whole blood, and its chains were unpaired.

Unique molecular identifiers (one per individual cDNA molecule) were attached. TCRdb independently ran MiXCR on the 5' RACE reads; one entry per CDR3 protein. The data show 25,000 to 30,000 distinct CDR3 sequences, about 5% seen once. This CDR3 is 11 amino acids long. Between the trimmed V and J ends, which lost 2 bases and 6 bases, there was a span of 7 bases. Germline lookup yields CDR1 DFQATT and CDR2 SNEGSKA (reference sequence). This clonotype was recorded at least ten times. The rearrangement links TRBV20-1 to TRBJ1-2; D is perhaps TRBD1 (5 bases). Sequences were obtained from whole blood. This TCR was recovered from an adult who was a healthcare worker with PCR-confirmed SARS-CoV-2 infection or an uninfected control (not recorded which). The CDR3 loop is CSARSGNGYTF. Here the CDR3 DNA reads TGCAGTGCTAGATCAGGGAATGGCTACACCTTC.